This TCR beta chain was identified during a study of blood T cell repertoires in COVID-19. About the study: Samples taken during acute and convalescent COVID-19 were collected in the United States, Italy and Spain. T cells, B-cell-depleted T cells, or PBMCs supplied cDNA or gDNA.

In the authors' workflow: Amplifying reference gene primers gave estimates of nucleated cell counts. Using immunoSEQ multiplex PCR, the repertoire was profiled, and TCRdb retains in-frame clones only, with some absent. V, J and clone size derive from that table, while D and trimming were established from the DNA sequence. The table records about 200,000 clones, around nine tenths of them present only once. This CDR3 has 13 amino acids. The germline V gene encodes CDR1 SGHTA and CDR2 FQGTGA. Trimming shortened V by 5 bases and J by 9 bases, and 14 bases separated the two germline ends. What was sequenced was peripheral blood. The receptor's source is a man younger than 30 with active or convalescent COVID-19. The J gene is TRBJ2-1, the V gene TRBV7-3, with D hard to call. CDR3 coding DNA: TGTGCCAGCAGCCCTTCAGCGTCTGGTGAGCAGTTCTTC. Protein product: CASSPSASGEQFF.